These T cell receptor beta chains were read from a single sample in a study of T cell repertoires in cytomegalovirus infection. TCRdb ran MiXCR on the reads and lists one entry per CDR3 protein. The sample records hundreds of thousands of distinct CDR3 sequences, approximately 46% being singletons. No antigen has been assigned to these receptors. Sequenced here: cultured PBMCs, sampled from culture after CMV antigen stimulation. The receptors come from a human donor in good health (CMV status not recorded). Some clones in this sample may be carry-over from other donors' samples. Both conserved end residues are part of each CDR3. D genes are given only for firm matches. For some rows the clone size is stated as once, few or many, or as a class when expanded; others skip it.

CDR3nt: TGCGCCAGCAGCCTCAATCCCGGACAGGGGACAGAGACCCAGTACTTC; CDR3aa: CASSLNPGQGTETQYF; d_gene: TRBD1; abundance: NA; j_gene: TRBJ2-5; v_gene: TRBV4-3
CDR3nt: TGTGCCAGCAGAGCCGGGACTAGCTCCTACGAGCAGTACTTC; CDR3aa: CASRAGTSSYEQYF; d_gene: TRBD2; abundance: NA; j_gene: TRBJ2-7; v_gene: TRBV7-6
CDR3nt: TGTGCCAGCAGCTTAGCCTCCGGGAGGTGGCTTGCCCCTGAAGCTTTCTTT; CDR3aa: CASSLASGRWLAPEAFF; d_gene: NA; abundance: many; j_gene: TRBJ1-1; v_gene: TRBV7-8
CDR3nt: TGTGCCAGCAGTCAACGGGTGATTTCCCCCTACGAGCAGTACTTC; CDR3aa: CASSQRVISPYEQYF; d_gene: NA; abundance: NA; j_gene: TRBJ2-7; v_gene: TRBV27
CDR3nt: TGTGCCAGCAGCTCGGGGACAGGTGGAAACACCATATATTTT; CDR3aa: CASSSGTGGNTIYF; d_gene: TRBD1; abundance: NA; j_gene: TRBJ1-3; v_gene: TRBV7-7
CDR3nt: TGTGCCAGCAAGGAGAACCAAGAGACCCAGTACTTC; CDR3aa: CASKENQETQYF; d_gene: NA; abundance: NA; j_gene: TRBJ2-5; v_gene: TRBV2
CDR3nt: TGTGCCAGCAGCTTATACGAGGGCGGGGAGCTGTTTTTT; CDR3aa: CASSLYEGGELFF; d_gene: NA; abundance: few; j_gene: TRBJ2-2; v_gene: TRBV7-2
CDR3nt: TGTGCCAGCAGCGCCCGGACTATCTACGAGCAGTACTTC; CDR3aa: CASSARTIYEQYF; d_gene: NA; abundance: few; j_gene: TRBJ2-7; v_gene: TRBV11-2
CDR3nt: TGTGCCAGCAGCTTAGTCGGCGGGAGTGTTGCCAAAAACATTCAGTACTTC; CDR3aa: CASSLVGGSVAKNIQYF; d_gene: TRBD2; abundance: NA; j_gene: TRBJ2-4; v_gene: TRBV7-2
CDR3nt: TGCGCCAGCAGCAGCTCACCGGGATCCGATCTAAGTTACGAGCAGTACTTC; CDR3aa: CASSSSPGSDLSYEQYF; d_gene: NA; abundance: NA; j_gene: TRBJ2-7; v_gene: TRBV23-1
CDR3nt: TGTGCCAGTTGTTTTGGTTATGGCACAGATACGCAGTATTTT; CDR3aa: CASCFGYGTDTQYF; d_gene: NA; abundance: NA; j_gene: TRBJ2-3; v_gene: TRBV19
CDR3nt: TGCAGTGCTAGTAGGGACAGGGCGGTCGGCGAGCAGTACTTC; CDR3aa: CSASRDRAVGEQYF; d_gene: TRBD1; abundance: NA; j_gene: TRBJ2-7; v_gene: TRBV20-1
CDR3nt: TGTGCCAGTAGTCCCTCGGGAATGAACACTGAAGCTTTCTTT; CDR3aa: CASSPSGMNTEAFF; d_gene: NA; abundance: many; j_gene: TRBJ1-1; v_gene: TRBV19
CDR3nt: TGCAGTGCTAGCAGACAGGGGCCTAGCAATCAGCCCCAGCATTTT; CDR3aa: CSASRQGPSNQPQHF; d_gene: TRBD1; abundance: NA; j_gene: TRBJ1-5; v_gene: TRBV20-1
CDR3nt: TGTGCCAGCAGACGGGCAGGGGCCGAAAATGAAAAACTGTTTTTT; CDR3aa: CASRRAGAENEKLFF; d_gene: NA; abundance: NA; j_gene: TRBJ1-4; v_gene: TRBV5-5
CDR3nt: TGTGCCAGCAGTTTCGACAGGACCTGGTCTGGGGCCAACGTCCTGACTTTC; CDR3aa: CASSFDRTWSGANVLTF; d_gene: NA; abundance: few; j_gene: TRBJ2-6; v_gene: TRBV28
CDR3nt: TGTGCCAGCAGCTTAGCGAGGGACAGTCTATATGGCTACACCTTC; CDR3aa: CASSLARDSLYGYTF; d_gene: TRBD1; abundance: NA; j_gene: TRBJ1-2; v_gene: TRBV7-2